These T cell receptor beta chains were read from a single sample in a study of blood T cells in healthy people across ages. TCRdb fed the 5' RACE reads into MiXCR, producing one record per CDR3 protein. The sample holds just under 900,000 distinct CDR3 sequences; 25% to 35% are singletons and the top ten take 15% to 20%. Sequenced material: blood. All receptors derive from a woman older than 75 in good health. Both conserved end residues are part of each CDR3. A D gene is named only where the DNA matches it firmly. Size values are once, few and many counts, or a class for expanded clones, and some rows have none.

TRBV6-6	TRBJ2-5	many	TRBD2	CASKSGVGQETQYF	TGTGCCAGCAAAAGCGGGGTAGGCCAAGAGACCCAGTACTTC
TRBV12-3/TRBV12-4	TRBJ2-7	many	-	CASSISGPYEQYF	TGTGCCAGCAGCATTTCGGGACCCTACGAGCAGTACTTC
TRBV20-1	TRBJ2-3	many	TRBD2	CSASDLLAGSTDTQYF	TGCAGTGCTAGTGACCTACTAGCGGGGAGCACAGATACGCAGTATTTT
TRBV6-2/TRBV6-3	TRBJ2-3	many	TRBD1	CASSYPTGEYTDTQYF	TGTGCCAGCAGTTATCCGACAGGGGAATACACAGATACGCAGTATTTT
TRBV5-6	TRBJ1-2	-	-	CASRPGPLINYGYTF	TGTGCCAGCAGACCTGGACCGCTGATAAACTATGGCTACACCTTC
TRBV3-1	TRBJ1-2	few	TRBD1	CASSQSGQGARGYTF	TGTGCCAGCAGCCAATCGGGACAGGGGGCGCGAGGCTACACCTTC
TRBV5-1	TRBJ2-3	many	-	CASRPRDTDTQYF	TGCGCCAGCAGGCCCCGGGACACAGATACGCAGTATTTT
TRBV9	TRBJ2-3	many	-	CASSPHAGLSTDTQYF	TGTGCCAGCAGCCCCCACGCGGGACTTAGCACAGATACGCAGTATTTT
TRBV19	TRBJ1-5	few	-	CASTPEPPGRNQPQHF	TGTGCCAGTACACCGGAACCGCCCGGACGAAATCAGCCCCAGCATTTT
TRBV20-1	TRBJ2-7	-	-	CSASLFVAGHYEQYF	TGCAGTGCTAGCCTCTTTGTGGCGGGCCACTACGAGCAGTACTTC
TRBV28	TRBJ1-2	-	-	CASSFKYFLRGPRTNYGYTF	TGTGCCAGCAGTTTTAAGTATTTCCTAAGGGGTCCCAGGACTAACTATGGCTACACCTTC
TRBV7-6	TRBJ2-6	many	-	CASSPGLGPGANVLTF	TGTGCCAGCAGCCCTGGTCTCGGGCCCGGGGCCAACGTCCTGACTTTC
TRBV6-2/TRBV6-3	TRBJ2-5	-	-	CASSYSRRQKRGGETQYF	TGTGCCAGCAGTTACTCTAGACGCCAAAAACGAGGCGGAGAGACCCAGTACTTC
TRBV6-5	TRBJ1-4	few	TRBD1	CASSSGTADEKLFF	TGTGCCAGCAGTTCCGGGACAGCTGATGAAAAACTGTTTTTT
TRBV7-2	TRBJ2-1	many	TRBD1	CASSLQGQGYNEQFF	TGTGCCAGCAGCTTACAGGGACAGGGGTACAATGAGCAGTTCTTC
TRBV12-3/TRBV12-4	TRBJ2-7	many	-	CASSFRASLSYEQYF	TGTGCCAGCAGTTTTAGGGCGAGCCTCTCCTACGAGCAGTACTTC
TRBV4-3	TRBJ2-2	many	-	CASSWGDTGELFF	TGCGCCAGCAGCTGGGGGGACACCGGGGAGCTGTTTTTT
TRBV10-3	TRBJ1-1	many	-	CAISHEQHTEAFF	TGTGCCATCAGCCACGAGCAACACACTGAAGCTTTCTTT
TRBV7-6	TRBJ1-5	-	-	CASSIQRGQPQHF	TGTGCCAGCAGCATTCAACGGGGTCAGCCCCAGCATTTT
TRBV11-3	TRBJ2-3	-	-	CASSYETGGDVIDTQYF	TGTGCCAGCAGCTACGAGACCGGGGGAGACGTAATAGATACGCAGTATTTT
TRBV6-1	TRBJ2-1	-	-	CASTRYEASSYNEQFF	TGTGCCAGCACCCGGTATGAGGCGAGCTCCTACAATGAGCAGTTCTTC
TRBV10-3	TRBJ2-5	many	-	CAISEKGETQYF	TGTGCCATCAGTGAAAAGGGGGAGACCCAGTACTTC
TRBV6-2/TRBV6-3	TRBJ2-7	many	-	CASRTGRGAYEQYF	TGTGCCAGCAGGACCGGACGAGGGGCCTACGAGCAGTACTTC
TRBV5-5	TRBJ1-6	few	-	CASSLWGTVSLTGKNSPLHF	TGTGCCAGCAGCTTGTGGGGGACGGTCAGCTTAACGGGGAAAAATTCACCCCTCCACTTT
TRBV20-1	TRBJ2-7	many	TRBD1	CSARGTGRFEQYF	TGCAGTGCTCGAGGGACAGGGAGATTCGAGCAGTACTTC
TRBV6-2/TRBV6-3	TRBJ2-7	many	TRBD2	CASSYPGLAGAPISYEQYF	TGTGCCAGCAGTTACCCGGGACTAGCGGGGGCGCCCATCTCCTACGAGCAGTACTTC
TRBV6-1	TRBJ1-4	many	-	CASKGTALNEKLFF	TGTGCCAGCAAGGGGACGGCCCTTAATGAAAAACTGTTTTTT
TRBV6-2/TRBV6-3	TRBJ2-5	many	TRBD1	CASRPKKGARETQYF	TGTGCCAGCAGACCAAAAAAGGGGGCGCGGGAGACCCAGTACTTC
TRBV6-1	TRBJ2-4	many	TRBD2	CASSPGTSGGGIAKNIQYF	TGTGCCAGCAGCCCCGGGACTAGCGGGGGGGGAATAGCCAAAAACATTCAGTACTTC
TRBV27	TRBJ1-2	-	-	CASSENRARGNYGYTF	TGTGCCAGCAGCGAAAACAGGGCGAGAGGTAACTATGGCTACACCTTC
TRBV11-2	TRBJ2-1	-	-	CASSLPGLSYNEQFF	TGTGCCAGCAGCCTACCGGGACTTTCCTACAATGAGCAGTTCTTC
TRBV2	TRBJ2-1	few	TRBD1	CASSIRDRKIYEQFF	TGTGCCAGCAGTATCCGGGACAGGAAAATTTACGAGCAGTTCTTC
TRBV6-5	TRBJ2-1	many	-	CASSYPDRYEQFF	TGTGCCAGCAGTTACCCCGATCGCTATGAGCAGTTCTTC
TRBV4-2	TRBJ2-1	many	TRBD2	CASSQATSGGAHEQFF	TGTGCCAGCAGCCAAGCGACTAGCGGGGGGGCCCATGAGCAGTTCTTC
TRBV6-2/TRBV6-3	TRBJ1-6	many	-	CASSEDRRTLHF	TGTGCCAGCAGTGAGGACCGAAGAACCCTCCACTTT
TRBV20-1	TRBJ1-1	-	TRBD1	CSAGMTGEAFF	TGCAGTGCTGGAATGACAGGGGAGGCTTTCTTT
TRBV4-1	TRBJ1-6	-	-	CASSPSFRDGNSPLHF	TGCGCCAGCAGCCCTTCCTTTCGGGACGGAAATTCACCCCTCCACTTT
TRBV12-3/TRBV12-4	TRBJ1-1	many	TRBD1	CASSLGTVNTEAFF	TGTGCCAGCAGTTTGGGGACAGTGAACACTGAAGCTTTCTTT
TRBV7-2	TRBJ2-2	-	TRBD2	CASSLIAGGHTGELFF	TGTGCCAGCAGCTTAATTGCGGGGGGCCACACCGGGGAGCTGTTTTTT
TRBV7-8	TRBJ1-4	many	-	CASSLIGSEKLFF	TGTGCCAGCAGCTTAATTGGGTCAGAAAAACTGTTTTTT
TRBV6-2/TRBV6-3	TRBJ2-1	many	TRBD1	CASSHPRDRGYNEQFF	TGTGCCAGCAGTCACCCCCGGGACAGGGGGTACAATGAGCAGTTCTTC
TRBV5-1	TRBJ2-7	many	TRBD1	CASSDLVPRDRGEQYF	TGCGCCAGCAGCGATCTAGTTCCCCGGGACAGAGGCGAGCAGTACTTC
TRBV3-1	TRBJ2-7	many	TRBD2	CASSQPLAGLPGREQYF	TGTGCCAGCAGCCAACCCCTGGCGGGACTACCGGGCCGGGAGCAGTACTTC
TRBV24-1	TRBJ2-3	-	TRBD1	CATLTRGQTQYF	TGTGCCACCCTAACCAGGGGGCAAACGCAGTATTTT
TRBV6-2/TRBV6-3	TRBJ1-4	few	-	CASRDVLEKLFF	TGTGCCAGCAGAGACGTCCTTGAAAAACTGTTTTTT
TRBV7-2	TRBJ1-6	many	-	CASSLVVAGASNSPLHF	TGTGCCAGCAGCTTAGTTGTCGCGGGGGCTTCGAATTCACCCCTCCACTTT
TRBV3-1	TRBJ2-3	many	TRBD2	CASSLPGLASSDTQYF	TGTGCCAGCAGCCTCCCGGGACTAGCCTCGTCAGATACGCAGTATTTT
TRBV11-2	TRBJ2-6	-	TRBD1	CASSSGTAHSGANVLTF	TGTGCCAGCAGCTCCGGGACAGCTCACTCTGGGGCCAACGTCCTGACTTTC
TRBV7-2	TRBJ2-5	-	-	CANSPGRVQETQYF	TGTGCTAACAGCCCCGGACGCGTCCAAGAGACCCAGTACTTC
TRBV7-2	TRBJ2-1	many	-	CASSRQGGGSSYNEQFF	TGTGCCAGCAGCCGCCAAGGAGGCGGGTCTTCCTACAATGAGCAGTTCTTC
TRBV7-2	TRBJ1-1	-	-	CASSLREGYNTEAFF	TGTGCCAGCAGCTTACGAGAGGGATACAACACTGAAGCTTTCTTT
TRBV5-1	TRBJ2-2	few	-	CASSPAHTGELFF	TGCGCCAGCAGCCCCGCCCACACCGGGGAGCTGTTTTTT
TRBV28	TRBJ2-5	-	-	CASSLGSAGKETQYF	TGTGCCAGCAGTTTAGGATCCGCGGGCAAAGAGACCCAGTACTTC
TRBV12-3/TRBV12-4	TRBJ1-2	many	-	CASSLGPYNGYTF	TGTGCCAGCAGTTTAGGTCCGTATAACGGCTACACCTTC
TRBV6-2/TRBV6-3	TRBJ2-7	many	-	CASSYEWAGEQYF	TGTGCCAGCAGTTACGAATGGGCGGGCGAGCAGTACTTC